This T cell receptor (beta chain) came from a study of tumor-infiltrating lymphocytes in primary liver carcinoma. Study outcomes and limitations: Tumor-adjacent and tumor-blood pairs overlapped less than tumor region pairs did.

Blood RNA came from unsorted whole blood; germline DNA was also extracted. This CDR3 contains 15 residues. Germline V CDR1 and CDR2: MNHNS, SASEGT. Synthesis of TCR beta cDNA was carried out from around 500 ng total RNA with a constant-region primer. Three nested multiplex PCR rounds, a slightly modified ARM-PCR, produced the libraries for TCR beta. A C-beta reverse primer and TRBV1-TRBV30 forward primers served in each of the first two PCR rounds, at 10 cycles apiece. MiXCR, applied by TCRdb to the multiplex PCR reads, yields one record per CDR3 protein. The sample carries approximately 310,000 distinct CDR3 sequences, around three fifths recorded once. Notes on this clonotype: What it recognizes is unknown. At one end the junction does not follow the germline gene, possibly because of a read error.

The rearrangement uses TRBV6-1 and TRBJ2-5; the D gene could be TRBD1 or TRBD2 (6 bases each). The sample was peripheral blood. The source of this sequence is a man aged 40-49 years with primary liver carcinoma and hepatitis B virus infection. CDR3 DNA sequence: TGTGCCAGCAGTCCGGGGGCCAGGGGATTGGAGAGCCAGTACTTC. It encodes CASSPGARGLESQYF.